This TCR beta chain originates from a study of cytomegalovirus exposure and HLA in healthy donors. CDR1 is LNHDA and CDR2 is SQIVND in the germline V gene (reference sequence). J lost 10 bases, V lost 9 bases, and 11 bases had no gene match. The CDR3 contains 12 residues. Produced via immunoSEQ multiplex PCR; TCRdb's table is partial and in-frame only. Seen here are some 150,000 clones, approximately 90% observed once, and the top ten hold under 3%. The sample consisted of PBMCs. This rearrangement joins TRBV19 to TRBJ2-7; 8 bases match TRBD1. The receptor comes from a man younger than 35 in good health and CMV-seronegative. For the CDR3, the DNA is TGTGCCAGGAGGGAACAGGGGGTGGAACAGTACGTC. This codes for CARREQGVEQYV.